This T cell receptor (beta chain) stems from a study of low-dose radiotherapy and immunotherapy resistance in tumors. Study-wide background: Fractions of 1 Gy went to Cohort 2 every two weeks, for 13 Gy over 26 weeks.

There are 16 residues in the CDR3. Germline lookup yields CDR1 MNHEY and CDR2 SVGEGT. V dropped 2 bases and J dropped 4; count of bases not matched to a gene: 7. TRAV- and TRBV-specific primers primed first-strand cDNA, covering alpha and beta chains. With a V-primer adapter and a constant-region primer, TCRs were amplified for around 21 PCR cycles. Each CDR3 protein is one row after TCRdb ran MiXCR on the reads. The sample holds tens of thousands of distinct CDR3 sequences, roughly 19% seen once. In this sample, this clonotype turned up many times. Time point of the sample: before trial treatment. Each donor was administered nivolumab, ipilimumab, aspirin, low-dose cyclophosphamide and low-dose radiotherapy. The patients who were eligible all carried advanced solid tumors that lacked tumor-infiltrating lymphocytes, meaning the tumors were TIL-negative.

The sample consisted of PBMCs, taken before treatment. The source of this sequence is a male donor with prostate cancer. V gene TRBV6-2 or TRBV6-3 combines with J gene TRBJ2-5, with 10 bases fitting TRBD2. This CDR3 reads CASSYGAGGPLETQYF. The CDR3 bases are TGTGCCAGCAGTTACGGAGCGGGGGGGCCGTTAGAGACCCAGTACTTC.